This entry lists 17 T cell receptor beta chains sequenced from one sample in a study of blood T cell repertoires in COVID-19. Sequenced by immunoSEQ multiplex PCR; TCRdb stores in-frame clones only, minus some. The sample comprises about 230,000 clones, approximately 88% of which are singletons, and around 27% rests with the top ten. Source material: peripheral blood. These receptors were taken from a man between 35 and 55 years old with acute or convalescent COVID-19.

This clone was seen a single time. The rearrangement joins TRBV29-1 to TRBJ2-3; D unresolved. The CDR3 totals 14 residues. Trimming removed 5 bases from V and 10 bases from J, with 22 bases in between. Looked up from germline, CDR1 is SQVTM and CDR2 is ANQGSEA. The CDR3 coding sequence is TGCAGCGTTCAGCTCGACGGAGCATTCTCGGCGCAGTATTTT. This translates into CSVQLDGAFSAQYF.

The chain combines TRBV5-1 with TRBJ2-2; 8 nucleotides match TRBD1. The V and J ends lost 7 bases and 5 bases, in that order; junction bases with no gene match: 10. The CDR3 is 15 amino acids. Germline V gene data show CDR1 as SGHRS and CDR2 as YFSETQ. CDR3 protein: CASGPSGGRTGELFF. The CDR3, as DNA: TGCGCCAGCGGCCCCTCAGGGGGCCGGACCGGGGAGCTGTTTTTT. Supplemented by reference TRBV5-1 and TRBJ2-2, the full variable domain reads KAGVTQTPRYLIKTRGQQVTLSCSPISGHRSVSWYQQTPGQGLQFLFEYFSETQRNKGNFPGRFSGRQFSNSRSEMNVSTLELGDSALYLCASGPSGGRTGELFFGEGSRLTVL.

The chain joins TRBV11-2 to TRBJ2-7; 7 nucleotides align to TRBD2. The germline gives CDR1 SGHAT, CDR2 FQNNGV. J gave up 3 bases and V 0 bases, and 5 bases lay outside the gene matches. The CDR3 sequence is 15 residues long. The CDR3 DNA reads as TGTGCCAGCAGCTTAGACGGCGGGGGATTCTACGAGCAGTACTTC. This encodes CASSLDGGGFYEQYF.

The gene calls are TRBV12-5 and TRBJ2-3; 12 bases agree with TRBD2. V was pared by 0 bases and J by 2 bases, with 9 bases of the junction left unmatched. The CDR3 sequence is 19 residues long. The germline CDR1 and CDR2 sequences are LGHNT and FRNRAP. CDR3 loop: CASGLVLASGRAYTDTQYF. As DNA, the CDR3 is TGTGCTAGTGGTTTGGTGTTGGCTAGCGGGAGGGCATACACAGATACGCAGTATTTT.

The V and J genes are TRBV6-2 or TRBV6-3 and TRBJ2-1, with 7 positions matching TRBD2. The CDR3 runs 14 residues. Per the germline V gene, CDR1 is MNHEY and CDR2 is SVGEGT. The junction had 7 bases not matched to a gene; V was cut back by 4 bases and J by 7 bases. CDR3 sequence: CASSSGGRLNEQFF. For the CDR3, the DNA is TGTGCCAGCAGTTCTGGCGGGAGACTGAATGAGCAGTTCTTC.

On this clone: Different DNA sequences within this sample yield the same CDR3. The rearrangement uses TRBV29-1 and TRBJ2-3; 10 positions match TRBD1. The CDR3 has 13 residues. The germline CDR1 and CDR2 sequences are SQVTM and ANQGSEA. J lost 3 bases, V lost 6 bases, and 3 bases had no gene match. CDR3 DNA sequence: TGCAGCGTACCGGGACAGGGGACAGATACGCAGTATTTT. It yields the protein CSVPGQGTDTQYF.

J is TRBJ2-1 and V is TRBV14; 12 bases are a match to TRBD2. This CDR3 region has 17 residues. V lost 4 bases to trimming and J lost 8 bases; unmatched junction nucleotides: 12. CDR1 is SGHDN and CDR2 is FVKESK in the germline V gene. The CDR3 here is CASSRRTSGIFPHEQFF. The CDR3 bases are TGTGCCAGCAGCCGAAGGACTAGCGGGATTTTCCCCCATGAGCAGTTCTTC.

This sequence joins TRBV5-8 and TRBJ2-7, with 10 positions matching TRBD2. V was pared by 0 bases and J by 6 bases, with 3 bases of the junction left unmatched. Germline values: CDR1 SGHTS, CDR2 YDEGEE. The CDR3 length is 14 residues. The CDR3, as DNA: TGTGCCAGCAGCTTGGTTCTAGCGGGAGCCGAGCAGTACTTC. It is translated as CASSLVLAGAEQYF. The full variable domain, its missing parts supplied by reference TRBV5-8 and TRBJ2-7, is EAGVTQSPTHLIKTRGQQATLRCSPISGHTSVYWYQQALGLGLQFLLWYDEGEERNRGNFPPRFSGRQFPNYSSELNVNALELEDSALYLCASSLVLAGAEQYFGPGTRLTVT.

This rearrangement joins TRBV5-5 to TRBJ2-5; 9 bases are shared with TRBD2. The length of the CDR3 is 16 residues. Trimming cost V 4 bases and J 5 bases; bases outside gene matches: 12. The germline V gene has CDR1 SGHKS and CDR2 YYEKEE (reference sequence). The CDR3 DNA reads as TGTGCCAGCAGCCTAGTACCTACTAGCGGGTATGAGACCCAGTACTTC. This gives the protein CASSLVPTSGYETQYF.

This chain links TRBV29-1 with TRBJ2-1; 10 nucleotides align to TRBD2. Germline V gene lookup returns CDR1 SQVTM and CDR2 ANQGSEA. The ends lost 7 bases at V and 9 bases at J; junction bases unmatched: 9. This CDR3 contains 13 residues. The CDR3 reads CSGASSGSREQFF. CDR3 in DNA: TGCAGCGGGGCCTCTAGCGGGAGTCGTGAGCAGTTCTTC.

The chain couples TRBV6-5 to TRBJ1-2; D ambiguous. The CDR3 sequence is 14 residues long. The V gene's germline CDR1 is MNHEY and CDR2 SVGAGI. V dropped 5 bases and J dropped 4 bases, with 14 bases sitting between them. As DNA, the CDR3 is TGTGCCAGCAGTCGGACCGAGGGCGTCTATGGCTACACCTTC. Residues: CASSRTEGVYGYTF.

J is TRBJ2-7 and V is TRBV7-9; 7 bases are a match to TRBD2. The junction had 8 bases not matched to a gene; V was cut back by 1 base and J by 8 bases. Germline lookup yields CDR1 SEHNR and CDR2 FQNEAQ (reference sequence). The length of the CDR3 is 14 residues. The CDR3 sequence is CASSLEAASGKQYF. CDR3 nucleotides: TGTGCCAGCAGCTTAGAGGCGGCTAGCGGTAAGCAGTACTTC.

J is TRBJ2-7 and V is TRBV28, with D maybe TRBD2 (5 bases). CDR3 length equals 14 residues. The germline CDR1 and CDR2 sequences are MDHEN and SYDVKM. V was pared by 4 bases and J by 8 bases, with 18 bases between. The CDR3 reads CASSYGREHYKQYF. CDR3 DNA sequence: TGTGCCAGCAGTTACGGACGGGAACATTACAAGCAGTACTTC. Looking up the rest from reference TRBV28 and TRBJ2-7 gives the full variable domain: DVKVTQSSRYLVKRTGEKVFLECVQDMDHENMFWYRQDPGLGLRLIYFSYDVKMKEKGDIPEGYSVSREKKERFSLILESASTNQTSMYLCASSYGREHYKQYFGPGTRLTVT.

The V gene is TRBV15, the J gene TRBJ1-5, with TRBD1 identical over 10 bases. Trimming took 1 base from V and 6 from J; bases not matched to a gene: 9. Germline CDR1 LNHNV, CDR2 YYDKDF (reference sequence). This CDR3 has 17 residues. The CDR3 DNA follows: TGTGCCACCAGCAGAGGTTACGGACAGGGGGTAAGTCAGCCCCAGCATTTT. This encodes CATSRGYGQGVSQPQHF.

The gene calls are TRBV15 and TRBJ2-1; tentative D call: TRBD2 (5 bases). The V end lost 5 bases, the J end lost 0 bases, and 11 bases lay between the germline ends. The germline gives CDR1 LNHNV, CDR2 YYDKDF (reference sequence). The CDR3 sequence is 15 residues long. The CDR3 spells CATSPTRGSYNEQFF. Written as DNA, the CDR3 is TGTGCCACCAGCCCTACTAGAGGCTCCTACAATGAGCAGTTCTTC.

This chain joins TRBV5-6 and TRBJ2-7; 11 bases align to TRBD2. The CDR3 spans 18 residues. Germline assignment: CDR1 SGHDT and CDR2 YYEEEE. Unmatched junction bases numbered 12, after V lost 3 bases and J lost 1 base. The CDR3 coding sequence is TGTGCCAGCAGCTCGACGACTAGCGGGGCTGGGGTTTCCTACGAGCAGTACTTC. Translated, it gives CASSSTTSGAGVSYEQYF.

The chain employs TRBV18 and TRBJ1-5; no clear D. The V and J ends lost 6 bases and 0 bases respectively, with 12 bases between them. Germline CDR1 and CDR2: KGHSH and LQKENI. The CDR3 sequence is 15 residues long. CDR3 amino acids: CASSTEGYSNQPQHF. CDR3 bases: TGTGCCAGCTCCACAGAGGGATATAGCAATCAGCCCCAGCATTTT. Variable domain in full (rest from reference TRBV18 and TRBJ1-5): NAGVMQNPRHLVRRRGQEARLRCSPMKGHSHVYWYRQLPEEGLKFMVYLQKENIIDESGMPKERFSAEFPKEGPSILRIQQVVRGDSAAYFCASSTEGYSNQPQHFGDGTRLSIL.